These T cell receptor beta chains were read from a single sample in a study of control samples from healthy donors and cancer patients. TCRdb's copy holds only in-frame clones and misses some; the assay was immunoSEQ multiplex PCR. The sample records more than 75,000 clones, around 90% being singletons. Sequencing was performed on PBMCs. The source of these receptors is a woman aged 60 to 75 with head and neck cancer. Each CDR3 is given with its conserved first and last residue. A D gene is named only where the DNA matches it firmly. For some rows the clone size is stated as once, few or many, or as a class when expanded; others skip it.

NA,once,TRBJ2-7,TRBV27,TGTGCCAGCAGTTTAAGGGTGTCCTACGAGCAGTACTTC,CASSLRVSYEQYF
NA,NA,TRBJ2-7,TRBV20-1,TGCAGTGCTAGTGAAAGAGGGCAGATCTCCTACGAGCAGTACTTC,CSASERGQISYEQYF
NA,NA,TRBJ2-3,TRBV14,TGTGCCAGCAGCCAAGTCCAGACTCGCCGGGCAGATACGCAGTATTTT,CASSQVQTRRADTQYF
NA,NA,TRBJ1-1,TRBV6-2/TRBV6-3,TGTGCCAGCAGTTACACAGGCTTGGCAATGAACACTGAAGCTTTCTTT,CASSYTGLAMNTEAFF
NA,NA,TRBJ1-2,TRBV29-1,TGCAGCGTTGACAAGGTACAGGGTGATGATGGCTACACCTTC,CSVDKVQGDDGYTF
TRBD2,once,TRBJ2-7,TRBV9,TGTGCCAGCAGCCCGGGGACTAGCGAGTACTACGAGCAGTACTTC,CASSPGTSEYYEQYF
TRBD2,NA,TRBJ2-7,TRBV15,TGTGCCACCTCCGGGAGGCTCTCCTACGAGCAGTACTTC,CATSGRLSYEQYF
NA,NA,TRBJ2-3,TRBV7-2,TGTGCCAGCAGCCACCGGGGAGATACGCAGTATTTT,CASSHRGDTQYF
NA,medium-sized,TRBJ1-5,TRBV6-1,TGTGCCAGCAGTGAGACTTGGGGAATTGGCAATCAGCCCCAGCATTTT,CASSETWGIGNQPQHF
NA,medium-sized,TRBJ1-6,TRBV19,TGTGCCAGTAGTATAGAATTGGTCGCAGAGAATAATTCACCCCTCCACTTT,CASSIELVAENNSPLHF
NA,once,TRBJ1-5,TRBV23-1,TGCGCCAGCAGTCAATCTAGTGCAAACAATCAGCCCCAGCATTTT,CASSQSSANNQPQHF
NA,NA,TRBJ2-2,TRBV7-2,TGTGCCAGCAGCCCCAATTCCGGGGAGCTGTTTTTT,CASSPNSGELFF
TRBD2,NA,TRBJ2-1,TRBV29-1,TGCAGCGTTTCCACGGGACTAGCTCGCGATGAGCAGTTCTTC,CSVSTGLARDEQFF
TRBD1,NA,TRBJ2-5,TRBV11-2,TGTGCCAGCAGCTTAGAGCGGGGACAGGGGGGAGAGACCCAGTACTTC,CASSLERGQGGETQYF
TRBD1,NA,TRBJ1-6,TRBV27,TGTGCCAGCAGTTTGGGACAGGGAGGTAATTCACCCCTCCACTTT,CASSLGQGGNSPLHF
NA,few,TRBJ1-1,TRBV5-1,TGCGCCAGCAGCCGTTGGCCGAACACTGAAGCTTTCTTT,CASSRWPNTEAFF
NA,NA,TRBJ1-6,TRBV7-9,TGTGCCAGCAGCTTAGGGGAGGGACGGAAAACCCTCCACTTT,CASSLGEGRKTLHF
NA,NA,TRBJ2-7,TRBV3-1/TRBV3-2,TGTGCCAGCAGCCAAGACCTACTCTCCTACGAGCAGTACTTC,CASSQDLLSYEQYF
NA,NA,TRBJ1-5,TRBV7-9,TGTGCCAGCAGCTTTTCAGGGTTCGGGGGCAATCAGCCCCAGCATTTT,CASSFSGFGGNQPQHF
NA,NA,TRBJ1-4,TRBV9,TGTGCCAGCAGCGTAGCTGGGGGACCGAATGAAAAACTGTTTTTT,CASSVAGGPNEKLFF
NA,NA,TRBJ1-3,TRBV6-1,TGTGCCAGCAGTGAAATCCTAATTGGAAACACCATATATTTT,CASSEILIGNTIYF
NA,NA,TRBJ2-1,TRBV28,TGTGCCAGCAGTTTACTCCCGCCCACCAATGAGCAGTTCTTC,CASSLLPPTNEQFF
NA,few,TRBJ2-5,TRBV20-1,TGCAGTGCTAGTGAGTTCCGAGAGTTTCAAGAGACCCAGTACTTC,CSASEFREFQETQYF
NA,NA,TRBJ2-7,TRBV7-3,TGTGCCAGCAGCTTACGGGCAGCCACCTACGAGCAGTACTTC,CASSLRAATYEQYF
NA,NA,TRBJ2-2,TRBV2,TGTGCCAGCAGAGCGGGACAGGCCCGGACCGGGGAGCTGTTTTTT,CASRAGQARTGELFF
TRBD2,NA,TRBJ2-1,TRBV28,TGTGCCAGCAGTTCGCCTTCTAGCGGTAGCTACAATGAGCAGTTCTTC,CASSSPSSGSYNEQFF
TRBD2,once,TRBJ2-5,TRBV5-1,TGCGCCAGCAGCGGGACTAGCGGGAGCGTGGAGACCCAGTACTTC,CASSGTSGSVETQYF
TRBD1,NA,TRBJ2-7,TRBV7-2,TGTGCCAGCACCGCGGGACAGGGAGGGGGTTACGAGCAGTACTTC,CASTAGQGGGYEQYF
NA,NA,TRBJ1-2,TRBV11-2,TGTGCCAGCAGCTTAACAGGAGCGAGGACCTTTGGCTACACCTTC,CASSLTGARTFGYTF
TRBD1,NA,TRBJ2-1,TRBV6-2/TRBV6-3,TGTGCCAGCAGTTACCGGGACAGAATATACAATGAGCAGTTCTTC,CASSYRDRIYNEQFF
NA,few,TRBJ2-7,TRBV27,TGTGCCAGCAGTAATCTCGGGGGTGGGAACGAGCAGTACTTC,CASSNLGGGNEQYF
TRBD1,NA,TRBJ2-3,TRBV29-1,TGCAGCGCTGACACAGGGGCCGATACGCAGTATTTT,CSADTGADTQYF
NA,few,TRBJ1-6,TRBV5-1,TGCGCCAGCAGCCCGGGAGACATCACGAATTCACCCCTCCACTTT,CASSPGDITNSPLHF
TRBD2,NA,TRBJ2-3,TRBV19,TGTGCCAGTAGTCCTATCCATAGCGGGAGGTACACAGATACGCAGTATTTT,CASSPIHSGRYTDTQYF
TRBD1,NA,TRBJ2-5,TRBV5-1,TGCGCCAGCAGCTTGGCCGGGACAGGGACAGAGACCCAGTACTTC,CASSLAGTGTETQYF
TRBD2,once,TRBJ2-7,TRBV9,TGTGCCAGCAGCGTCCCGGGACTAGCGGTATACGAGCAGTACTTC,CASSVPGLAVYEQYF
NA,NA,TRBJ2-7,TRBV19,TGTGCCAGTAGTACCCGAGGATCCTCCTACGAGCAGTACTTC,CASSTRGSSYEQYF
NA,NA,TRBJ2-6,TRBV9,TGTGCCAGCAGCGTAGACGCCGTGGGGGCCAACGTCCTGACTTTC,CASSVDAVGANVLTF
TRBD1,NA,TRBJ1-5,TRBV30,TGTGCCTGGAGCCAAGGACAGGTTAATCAGCCCCAGCATTTT,CAWSQGQVNQPQHF